This record looks at one T cell receptor beta chain sequence and its context. What it binds is unknown. Looked up from germline, CDR1 is SGHRS and CDR2 is YFSETQ. The CDR3 has 16 residues. The V gene lost 0 bases and the J gene lost 6 bases, with 16 bases spanning the gap. 13 Jbeta primers and 60 Vbeta primers were used for the PCR. Method: immunoSEQ multiplex PCR; TCRdb's copy keeps in-frame clones and lacks some. The sample has some 130,000 clones; approximately 81% are singletons. This record comes from a study of cytomegalovirus exposure and HLA in healthy donors. Study-wide points: Reported findings show TCR beta sequences accurately forecast HLA-A and HLA-B alleles in most subjects. Among TCR beta chains of equal frequency, HLA-associated ones were more clonally expanded in a later analysis. It was assumed in the presence/absence analyses that sequencing depth was roughly uniform across donors. In terms of immune exposure information, only CMV serostatus was available.

The chain recombines TRBV5-1 with TRBJ1-5; D ambiguous. Sequences were obtained from PBMCs. This clonotype was obtained from a male donor in good health and CMV-seronegative. In nucleotides, the CDR3 is TGCGCCAGCAGCTTGGCTCCCAACCAGTATGGTCAGCCCCAGCATTTT. This sequence encodes CASSLAPNQYGQPQHF.